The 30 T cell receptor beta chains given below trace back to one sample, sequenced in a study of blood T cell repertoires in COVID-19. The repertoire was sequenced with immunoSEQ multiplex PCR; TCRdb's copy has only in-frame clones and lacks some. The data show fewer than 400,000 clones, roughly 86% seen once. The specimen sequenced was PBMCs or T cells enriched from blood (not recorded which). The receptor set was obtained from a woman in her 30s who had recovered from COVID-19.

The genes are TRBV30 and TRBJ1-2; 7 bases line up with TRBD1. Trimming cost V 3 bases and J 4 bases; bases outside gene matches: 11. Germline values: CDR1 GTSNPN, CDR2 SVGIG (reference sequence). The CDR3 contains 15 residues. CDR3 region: CAWRDRTNEIYGYTF. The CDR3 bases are TGTGCCTGGAGGGACAGGACCAACGAAATCTATGGCTACACCTTC.

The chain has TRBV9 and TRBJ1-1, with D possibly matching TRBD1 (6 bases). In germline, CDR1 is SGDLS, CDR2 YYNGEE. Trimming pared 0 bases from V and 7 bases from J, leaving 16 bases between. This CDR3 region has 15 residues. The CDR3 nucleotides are TGTGCCAGCAGCGTAGAGGCCAGTGGGGGCATTGAAGCTTTCTTT. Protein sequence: CASSVEASGGIEAFF.

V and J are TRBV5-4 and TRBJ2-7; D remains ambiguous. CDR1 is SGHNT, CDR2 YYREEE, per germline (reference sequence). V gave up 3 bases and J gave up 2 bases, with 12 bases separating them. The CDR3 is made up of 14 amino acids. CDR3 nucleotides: TGTGCCAGCAGCTCTGACTCACCACCCTACGAGCAGTACTTC. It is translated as CASSSDSPPYEQYF.

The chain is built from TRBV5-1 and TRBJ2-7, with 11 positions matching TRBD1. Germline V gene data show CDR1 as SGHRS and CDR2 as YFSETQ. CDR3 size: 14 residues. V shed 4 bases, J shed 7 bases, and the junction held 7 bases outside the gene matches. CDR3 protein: CASSHRDRGDEQYF. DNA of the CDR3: TGCGCCAGCAGCCACCGGGACAGGGGGGATGAGCAGTACTTC.

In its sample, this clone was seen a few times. The CDR3 loop is CASSPQGRREKLFF. The CDR3 DNA reads TGTGCCAGCAGCCCGCAGGGGCGGAGGGAAAAACTGTTTTTT. The chain links TRBV7-9 to TRBJ1-4; TRBD1 might be the D (6 bases). Per the germline V gene, CDR1 is SEHNR and CDR2 is FQNEAQ (reference sequence). The CDR3 spans 14 residues. Trimming shortened V by 5 bases and J by 8 bases, and 15 bases separated the two germline ends.

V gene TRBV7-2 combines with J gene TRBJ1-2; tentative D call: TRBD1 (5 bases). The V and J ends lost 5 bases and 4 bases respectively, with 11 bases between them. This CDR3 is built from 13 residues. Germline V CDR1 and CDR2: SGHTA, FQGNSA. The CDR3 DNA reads TGTGCCAGCAGCCCGCTGACAGCCTATGGCTACACCTTC. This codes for CASSPLTAYGYTF.

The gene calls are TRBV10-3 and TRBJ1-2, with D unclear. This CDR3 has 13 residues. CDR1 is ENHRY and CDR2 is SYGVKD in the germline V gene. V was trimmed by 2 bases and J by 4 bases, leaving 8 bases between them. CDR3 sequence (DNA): TGTGCCATCAGTGAGGACTACGGCTATGGCTACACCTTC. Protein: CAISEDYGYGYTF.

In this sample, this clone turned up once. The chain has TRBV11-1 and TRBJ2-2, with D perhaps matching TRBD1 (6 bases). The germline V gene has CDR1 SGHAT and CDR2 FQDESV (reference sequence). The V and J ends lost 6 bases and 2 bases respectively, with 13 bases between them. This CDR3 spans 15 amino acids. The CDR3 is CASRQGIVNTGELFF. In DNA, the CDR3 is TGTGCCAGCAGGCAGGGGATCGTCAACACCGGGGAGCTGTTTTTT.

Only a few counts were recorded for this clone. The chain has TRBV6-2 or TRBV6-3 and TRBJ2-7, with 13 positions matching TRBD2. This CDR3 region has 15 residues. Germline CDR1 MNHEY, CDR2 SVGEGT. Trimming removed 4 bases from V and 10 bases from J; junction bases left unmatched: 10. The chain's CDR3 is CASSFLRLAGGEQYF. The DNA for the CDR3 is TGTGCCAGCAGTTTCCTGAGACTAGCGGGGGGTGAACAGTACTTC.

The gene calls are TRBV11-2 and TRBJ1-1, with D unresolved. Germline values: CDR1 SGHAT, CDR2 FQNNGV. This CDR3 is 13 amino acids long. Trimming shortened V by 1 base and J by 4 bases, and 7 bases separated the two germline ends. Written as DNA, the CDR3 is TGTGCCAGCAGCTTAGGCGAGGGCACTGAAGCTTTCTTT. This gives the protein CASSLGEGTEAFF. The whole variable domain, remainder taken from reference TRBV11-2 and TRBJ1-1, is EAGVAQSPRYKIIEKRQSVAFWCNPISGHATLYWYQQILGQGPKLLIQFQNNGVVDDSQLPKDRFSAERLKGVDSTLKIQPAKLEDSAVYLCASSLGEGTEAFFGQGTRLTVV.

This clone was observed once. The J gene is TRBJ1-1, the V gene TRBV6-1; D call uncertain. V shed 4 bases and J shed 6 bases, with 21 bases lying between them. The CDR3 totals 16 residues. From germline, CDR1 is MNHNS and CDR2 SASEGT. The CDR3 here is CASSGQRGSVRAEAFF. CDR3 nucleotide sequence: TGTGCCAGCAGTGGTCAACGGGGTTCGGTTCGCGCTGAAGCTTTCTTT.

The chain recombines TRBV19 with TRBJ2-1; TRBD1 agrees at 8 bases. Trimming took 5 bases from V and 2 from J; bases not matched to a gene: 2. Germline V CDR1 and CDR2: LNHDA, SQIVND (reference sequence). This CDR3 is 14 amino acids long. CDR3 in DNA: TGTGCCAGTAGTGTACAGGGGGCCTACAATGAGCAGTTCTTC. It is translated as CASSVQGAYNEQFF.

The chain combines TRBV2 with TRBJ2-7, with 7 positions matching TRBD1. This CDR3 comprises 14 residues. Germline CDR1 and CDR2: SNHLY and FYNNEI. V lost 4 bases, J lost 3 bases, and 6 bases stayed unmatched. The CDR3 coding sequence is TGTGCCAGCAGTGTCGGGACAGCGAGCTACGAGCAGTACTTC. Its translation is CASSVGTASYEQYF.

The CDR3 sequence: CASSLVLAGGGLDTQYF. For the CDR3, the DNA is TGTGCCAGCAGCTTAGTCCTAGCGGGGGGCGGGTTAGATACGCAGTATTTT. This chain joins TRBV7-2 and TRBJ2-3, with TRBD2 matching over 11 bases. The CDR3 spans 17 residues. Germline V gene data show CDR1 as SGHTA and CDR2 as FQGNSA. V gave up 1 base and J gave up 5 bases; unmatched junction bases: 8.

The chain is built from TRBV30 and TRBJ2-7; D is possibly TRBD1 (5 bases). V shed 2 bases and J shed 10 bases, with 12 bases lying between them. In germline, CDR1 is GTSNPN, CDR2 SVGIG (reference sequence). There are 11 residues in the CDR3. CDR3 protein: CAWSFLGAQYF. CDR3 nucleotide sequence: TGTGCCTGGAGTTTTTTAGGGGCCCAGTACTTC.

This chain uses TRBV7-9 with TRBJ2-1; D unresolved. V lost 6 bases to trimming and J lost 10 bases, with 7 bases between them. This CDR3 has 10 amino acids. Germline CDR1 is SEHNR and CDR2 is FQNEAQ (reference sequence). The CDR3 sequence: CASRGLEQFF. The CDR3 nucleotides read TGTGCCAGCAGGGGCTTGGAGCAGTTCTTC.

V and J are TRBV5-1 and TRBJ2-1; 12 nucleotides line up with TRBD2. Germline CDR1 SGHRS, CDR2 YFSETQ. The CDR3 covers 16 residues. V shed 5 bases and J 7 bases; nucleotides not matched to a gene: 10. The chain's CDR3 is CASRSRTSGTVNEQFF. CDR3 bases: TGCGCCAGCAGGTCAAGGACTAGCGGGACCGTAAATGAGCAGTTCTTC.

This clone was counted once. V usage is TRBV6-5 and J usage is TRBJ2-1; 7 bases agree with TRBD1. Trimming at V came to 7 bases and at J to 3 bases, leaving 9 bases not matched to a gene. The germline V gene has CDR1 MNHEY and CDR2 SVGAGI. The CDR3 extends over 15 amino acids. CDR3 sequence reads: CASKRTGDRYNEQFF. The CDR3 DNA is TGTGCCAGCAAGCGGACAGGAGACCGCTACAATGAGCAGTTCTTC.

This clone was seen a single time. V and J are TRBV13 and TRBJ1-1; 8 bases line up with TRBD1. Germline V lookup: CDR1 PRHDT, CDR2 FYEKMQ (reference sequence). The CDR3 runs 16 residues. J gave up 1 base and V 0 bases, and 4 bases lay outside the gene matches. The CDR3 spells CASSLGLGTGNTEAFF. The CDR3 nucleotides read TGTGCCAGCAGCTTAGGCCTAGGGACAGGGAACACTGAAGCTTTCTTT. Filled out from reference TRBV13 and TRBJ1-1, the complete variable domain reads AAGVIQSPRHLIKEKRETATLKCYPIPRHDTVYWYQQGPGQDPQFLISFYEKMQSDKGSIPDRFSAQQFSDYHSELNMSSLELGDSALYFCASSLGLGTGNTEAFFGQGTRLTVV.

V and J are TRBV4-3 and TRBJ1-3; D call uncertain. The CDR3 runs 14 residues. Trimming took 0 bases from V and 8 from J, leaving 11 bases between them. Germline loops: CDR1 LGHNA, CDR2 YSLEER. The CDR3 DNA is TGCGCCAGCAGCCAAGATCTTTCGGTGGACACCATATATTTT. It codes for CASSQDLSVDTIYF.

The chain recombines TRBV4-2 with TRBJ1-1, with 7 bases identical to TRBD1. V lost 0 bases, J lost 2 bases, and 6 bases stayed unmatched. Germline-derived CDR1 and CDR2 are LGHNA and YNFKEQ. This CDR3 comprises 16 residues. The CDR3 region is CASSQDGGTVNTEAFF. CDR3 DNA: TGTGCCAGCAGCCAAGATGGGGGGACAGTTAACACTGAAGCTTTCTTT.

CDR3 DNA: TGTGCCATCAGTAGAGCGGGAGATGAGCAGTTCTTC. Translation gives CAISRAGDEQFF. The chain is built from TRBV10-3 and TRBJ2-1; 8 bases agree with TRBD2. The CDR3 totals 12 residues. V lost 5 bases to trimming and J lost 8 bases; unmatched junction nucleotides: 2. Germline CDR1 and CDR2: ENHRY and SYGVKD.

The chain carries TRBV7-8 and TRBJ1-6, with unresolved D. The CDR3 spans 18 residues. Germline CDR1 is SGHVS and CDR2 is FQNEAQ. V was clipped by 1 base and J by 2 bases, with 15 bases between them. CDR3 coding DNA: TGTGCCAGCAGCTTAGGGTCGCCTAGTTCCCCCTATAATTCACCCCTCCACTTT. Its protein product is CASSLGSPSSPYNSPLHF.

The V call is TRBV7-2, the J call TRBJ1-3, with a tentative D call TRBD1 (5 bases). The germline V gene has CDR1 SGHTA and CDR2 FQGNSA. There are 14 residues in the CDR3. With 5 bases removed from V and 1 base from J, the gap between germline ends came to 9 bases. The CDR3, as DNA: TGTGCCAGCAGCCAAGGGGTATCTGGAAACACCATATATTTT. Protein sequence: CASSQGVSGNTIYF.

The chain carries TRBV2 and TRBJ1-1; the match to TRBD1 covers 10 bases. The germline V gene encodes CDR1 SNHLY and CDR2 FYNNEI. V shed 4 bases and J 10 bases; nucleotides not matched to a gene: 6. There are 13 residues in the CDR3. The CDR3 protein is CASSGQGALGAFF. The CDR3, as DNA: TGTGCCAGCAGTGGACAGGGGGCGCTAGGAGCTTTCTTT.

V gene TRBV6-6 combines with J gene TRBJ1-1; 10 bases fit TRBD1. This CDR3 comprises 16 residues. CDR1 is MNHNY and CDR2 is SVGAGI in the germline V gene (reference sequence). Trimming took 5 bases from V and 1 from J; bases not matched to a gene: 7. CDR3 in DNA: TGTGCCAGCAGTCGACAGGGGGCGAAGGGGAACACTGAAGCTTTCTTT. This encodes CASSRQGAKGNTEAFF.

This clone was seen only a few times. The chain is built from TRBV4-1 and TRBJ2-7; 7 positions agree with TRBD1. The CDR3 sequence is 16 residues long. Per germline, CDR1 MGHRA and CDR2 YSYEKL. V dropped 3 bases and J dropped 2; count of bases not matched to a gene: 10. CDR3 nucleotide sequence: TGCGCCAGCAGCCATTCACAGGGGTTAGGGACCTACGAGCAGTACTTC. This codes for CASSHSQGLGTYEQYF.

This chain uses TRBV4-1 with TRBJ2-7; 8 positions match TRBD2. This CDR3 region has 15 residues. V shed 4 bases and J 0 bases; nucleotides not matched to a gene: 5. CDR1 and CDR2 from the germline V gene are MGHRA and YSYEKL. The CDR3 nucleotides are TGCGCCAGCAGCCTTCGACTAGCGAACTCCTACGAGCAGTACTTC. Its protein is CASSLRLANSYEQYF.

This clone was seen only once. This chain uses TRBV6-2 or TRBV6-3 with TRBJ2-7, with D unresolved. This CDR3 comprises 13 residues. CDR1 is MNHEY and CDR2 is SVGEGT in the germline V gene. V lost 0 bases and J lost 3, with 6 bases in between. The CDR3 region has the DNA TGTGCCAGCAGTTACTCGTCCAGCTACGAGCAGTACTTC. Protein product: CASSYSSSYEQYF.

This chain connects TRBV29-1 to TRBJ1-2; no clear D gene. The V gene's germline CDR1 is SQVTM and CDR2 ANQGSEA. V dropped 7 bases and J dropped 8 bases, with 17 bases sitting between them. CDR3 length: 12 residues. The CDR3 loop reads CSANGFGEGYTF. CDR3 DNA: TGCAGCGCAAACGGGTTCGGGGAGGGCTACACCTTC.